Each of the 27 T cell receptor beta chains below was sequenced from the same sample in a study of blood T cell repertoires in COVID-19. The assay was immunoSEQ multiplex PCR, and TCRdb's table has in-frame clones only and misses some. The table has about 170,000 clones, approximately 87% seen once. Sample: PBMCs or T cells enriched from blood (not recorded which). The receptors originated from a woman in her forties or fifties who had recovered from COVID-19.

The chain uses TRBV3-1 (or the pseudogene TRBV3-2) and TRBJ1-1; TRBD1 is a possible D gene (5 bases). Trimming shortened V by 1 base and J by 1 base, and 13 bases separated the two germline ends. CDR3 length: 16 residues. Germline lookup yields CDR1 LGHDT and CDR2 YNNKEL (reference sequence). The CDR3 loop reads CASSQVGWGENTEAFF. CDR3 sequence (DNA): TGTGCCAGCAGCCAAGTCGGATGGGGGGAGAACACTGAAGCTTTCTTT.

V is TRBV6-5 and J is TRBJ1-1; TRBD1 matches 7 bases. Trimming at V came to 2 bases and at J to 4 bases, leaving 7 bases not matched to a gene. Germline values: CDR1 MNHEY, CDR2 SVGAGI. The CDR3 loop spans 15 amino acids. The DNA of the CDR3 is TGTGCCAGCAGTTACGGAGGGGGCTTGGGCACTGAAGCTTTCTTT. Protein product: CASSYGGGLGTEAFF.

V and J are TRBV5-4 and TRBJ2-4, with 9 bases lining up with TRBD1. CDR1 SGHNT and CDR2 YYREEE come from the germline V gene (reference sequence). The CDR3 consists of 14 residues. J lost 7 bases, V lost 0 bases, and 2 bases had no gene match. This CDR3 reads CASSLDRGPNIQYF. CDR3 nucleotide sequence: TGTGCCAGCAGCTTGGACAGGGGGCCGAACATTCAGTACTTC.

The chain carries TRBV12-3 or TRBV12-4 and TRBJ1-2; D is possibly TRBD1 (5 bases). The CDR3 has 12 residues. V lost 3 bases, J lost 8 bases, and 10 bases lay in between. The DNA of the CDR3 is TGTGCCAGCAGTTTCGCAGGGAACGGCTACACCTTC. This gives the protein CASSFAGNGYTF.

The chain has TRBV7-8 and TRBJ1-6, with 8 positions matching TRBD1. V lost 5 bases, J lost 9 bases, and 6 bases stayed unmatched. Germline V CDR1 and CDR2: SGHVS, FQNEAQ. This CDR3 contains 14 residues. CDR3 coding DNA: TGTGCCAGCAGCACGCAGGGGGCAGCTTCACCCCTCCACTTT. It encodes CASSTQGAASPLHF.

This clone was seen a few times. The CDR3 bases are TGTGCCAGTACCACCGAGGCGGGGGGCTACACCTTC. It yields the protein CASTTEAGGYTF. The J gene is TRBJ1-2, the V gene TRBV6-5; the D is unclear. CDR1 MNHEY and CDR2 SVGAGI come from the germline V gene. V was trimmed by 9 bases and J by 8 bases, leaving 16 bases between them. The CDR3 sequence is 12 residues long.

The genes are TRBV28 and TRBJ1-5; TRBD1 matches at 9 bases. The CDR3 has 14 residues. The germline V gene encodes CDR1 MDHEN and CDR2 SYDVKM. J gave up 5 bases and V 7 bases, and 6 bases lay outside the gene matches. The chain's CDR3 is CASTEQGAHQPQHF. CDR3 bases: TGTGCCAGCACCGAACAGGGGGCGCATCAGCCCCAGCATTTT. The variable domain in full, with the rest retrieved from reference TRBV28 and TRBJ1-5, is DVKVTQSSRYLVKRTGEKVFLECVQDMDHENMFWYRQDPGLGLRLIYFSYDVKMKEKGDIPEGYSVSREKKERFSLILESASTNQTSMYLCASTEQGAHQPQHFGDGTRLSIL.

V and J are TRBV24-1 and TRBJ1-4; 10 nucleotides align to TRBD1. This CDR3 region has 15 residues. Germline lookup yields CDR1 KGHDR and CDR2 SFDVKD. The trim removed 5 bases at V and 5 bases at J, leaving 4 bases unmatched. The CDR3 DNA follows: TGTGCCACCAGTGGCGGGGGACAGGGGAATGAAAAACTGTTTTTT. It is translated as CATSGGGQGNEKLFF.

The chain has TRBV9 and TRBJ1-1; maybe TRBD1 (5 bases). The ends were cut back, 3 bases at V and 4 bases at J, with 7 bases in the middle. CDR3 length: 12 residues. Germline V gene lookup returns CDR1 SGDLS and CDR2 YYNGEE. The CDR3 coding sequence is TGTGCCAGCAGCGCCGACAGCACTGAAGCTTTCTTT. Translated: CASSADSTEAFF.

The chain uses TRBV5-4 and TRBJ1-1, with 7 bases lining up with TRBD1. J gave up 4 bases and V 5 bases, and 8 bases lay outside the gene matches. CDR3 length equals 14 residues. The germline gives CDR1 SGHNT, CDR2 YYREEE (reference sequence). The CDR3 region is CASSPQGRGTEAFF. The DNA for the CDR3 is TGTGCCAGCAGTCCACAGGGGAGAGGCACTGAAGCTTTCTTT.

This chain joins TRBV21-1 and TRBJ1-5; the table calls TRBD1, which could not be checked here. TRBV21-1 is annotated as a pseudogene. CDR3 length equals 19 residues. The CDR3 here is CASSKFGRRRGASNQPQHF. The CDR3 bases are TGTGCCAGCAGCAAATTTGGACGTCGCAGGGGGGCAAGCAATCAGCCCCAGCATTTT.

The chain employs TRBV5-5 and TRBJ2-7; no reliable D call. This CDR3 contains 13 residues. The ends were cut back, 2 bases at V and 0 bases at J, with 6 bases in the middle. Germline CDR1 SGHKS, CDR2 YYEKEE (reference sequence). This CDR3 is CASSFGGSYEQYV. The DNA of the CDR3 is TGTGCCAGCAGCTTCGGCGGCTCCTACGAGCAGTACGTC.

This clone was seen once. The chain joins TRBV28 to TRBJ2-3; 9 nucleotides match TRBD2. Germline CDR1 is MDHEN and CDR2 is SYDVKM. The CDR3 runs to 15 residues. The junction had 5 bases not matched to a gene; V was cut back by 7 bases and J by 0 bases. The CDR3: CASTRAGGSTDTQYF. CDR3 in DNA: TGTGCCAGCACGAGGGCGGGGGGGAGCACAGATACGCAGTATTTT. The whole variable domain, remainder taken from reference TRBV28 and TRBJ2-3, is DVKVTQSSRYLVKRTGEKVFLECVQDMDHENMFWYRQDPGLGLRLIYFSYDVKMKEKGDIPEGYSVSREKKERFSLILESASTNQTSMYLCASTRAGGSTDTQYFGPGTRLTVL.

V and J are TRBV19 and TRBJ1-2, with D possibly matching TRBD1 (5 bases). V was clipped by 3 bases and J by 6 bases, with 17 bases between them. The CDR3 spans 15 residues. CDR1 and CDR2 (germline): LNHDA, SQIVND (reference sequence). CDR3 in DNA: TGTGCCAGTAGTATGCTCAGAAGGGGATTGGATGGCTACACCTTC. This gives the protein CASSMLRRGLDGYTF.

The CDR3 sequence is CASSLWPLAANTGELFF. Here the CDR3 DNA reads TGTGCCAGCAGCTTATGGCCTCTAGCGGCGAACACCGGGGAGCTGTTTTTT. The chain is built from TRBV7-9 and TRBJ2-2, with 7 positions matching TRBD2. Germline V gene data show CDR1 as SEHNR and CDR2 as FQNEAQ (reference sequence). The CDR3 sequence is 17 residues long. The trim removed 2 bases at V and 0 bases at J, leaving 6 bases unmatched.

This clone showed up just once. The V call is TRBV19, the J call TRBJ1-3; 7 nucleotides align to TRBD1. The CDR3 totals 15 residues. The germline gives CDR1 LNHDA, CDR2 SQIVND (reference sequence). With V trimmed by 7 bases and J by 0 bases, 6 bases remained unmatched. The CDR3 bases are TGTGCCAGTACCGCCGGGACAGTCTCTGGAAACACCATATATTTT. This codes for CASTAGTVSGNTIYF. Looking up the rest from reference TRBV19 and TRBJ1-3 gives the full variable domain: DGGITQSPKYLFRKEGQNVTLSCEQNLNHDAMYWYRQDPGQGLRLIYYSQIVNDFQKGDIAEGYSVSREKKESFPLTVTSAQKNPTAFYLCASTAGTVSGNTIYFGEGSWLTVV.

In DNA, the CDR3 is TGTGCCAGCAGCCTGGACTCTGTGAACTATGGCTACACCTTC. Translating gives CASSLDSVNYGYTF. The chain recombines TRBV9 with TRBJ1-2; no reliable D call. Trimming cost V 4 bases and J 2 bases, with 12 bases left between them. Germline assignment: CDR1 SGDLS and CDR2 YYNGEE. The length of the CDR3 is 14 residues.

The rearrangement uses TRBV14 and TRBJ1-6; 7 positions agree with TRBD1. Germline assignment: CDR1 SGHDN and CDR2 FVKESK. V dropped 4 bases and J dropped 7; count of bases not matched to a gene: 4. The CDR3 totals 14 residues. The DNA for the CDR3 is TGTGCCAGCAGCCTGGGACAGTGGAATTCACCCCTCCACTTT. This encodes CASSLGQWNSPLHF.

The rearrangement uses TRBV15 and TRBJ1-3; D gene unclear. The CDR3 length is 16 residues. Germline CDR1 LNHNV, CDR2 YYDKDF (reference sequence). The germline V and J ends were trimmed by 5 bases and 2 bases, with 16 bases remaining between them. Written as DNA, the CDR3 is TGTGCCACCAGCGCAAAGATCAAGCCTCCTGGAAACACCATATATTTT. Translating gives CATSAKIKPPGNTIYF.

This sequence joins TRBV29-1 and TRBJ1-2; D not certain. This CDR3 is 11 amino acids long. Germline V gene data show CDR1 as SQVTM and CDR2 as ANQGSEA. Trimming shortened V by 4 bases and J by 8 bases, and 11 bases separated the two germline ends. DNA of the CDR3: TGCAGCGTTGTTACTGCCCTGGGCTACACCTTC. This encodes CSVVTALGYTF. Supplemented by reference TRBV29-1 and TRBJ1-2, the full variable domain reads SAVISQKPSRDICQRGTSLTIQCQVDSQVTMMFWYRQQPGQSLTLIATANQGSEATYESGFVIDKFPISRPNLTFSTLTVSNMSPEDSSIYLCSVVTALGYTFGSGTRLTVV.

The chain has TRBV7-9 and TRBJ2-7; 7 nucleotides agree with TRBD2. The J segment lost 7 bases and the V segment lost 3 bases, leaving 6 bases of the junction unmatched. CDR1 and CDR2 from the germline V gene are SEHNR and FQNEAQ (reference sequence). CDR3 length equals 13 residues. This chain's CDR3 is CASSLGGAFEQYV. In nucleotides, the CDR3 is TGTGCCAGCAGCTTGGGAGGGGCGTTTGAGCAGTACGTC.

This clone appeared once. This chain joins TRBV3-1 (or the pseudogene TRBV3-2) and TRBJ1-3, with D possibly matching TRBD1 (5 bases). The CDR3 covers 16 residues. Germline lookup yields CDR1 LGHDT and CDR2 YNNKEL (reference sequence). V was cut by 0 bases and J by 0 bases, with 9 bases left in between. The CDR3 nucleotides are TGTGCCAGCAGCCAAGAGGGGGGGGACTCTGGAAACACCATATATTTT. Its protein is CASSQEGGDSGNTIYF.

This clone has a single count. The chain joins TRBV27 to TRBJ1-6; D perhaps matches TRBD1 (5 bases). The V gene lost 6 bases and the J gene lost 7 bases, with 7 bases spanning the gap. This CDR3 contains 12 residues. Germline V gene data show CDR1 as MNHEY and CDR2 as SMNVEV (reference sequence). The chain's CDR3 is CASSHRNSPLHF. The DNA of the CDR3 is TGTGCCAGCAGCCACAGGAATTCACCCCTCCACTTT.

The chain recombines TRBV27 with TRBJ1-3; no definite D call. The CDR3 runs to 15 residues. Per the germline V gene, CDR1 is MNHEY and CDR2 is SMNVEV (reference sequence). The ends were cut back, 8 bases at V and 0 bases at J, with 14 bases in the middle. The CDR3 loop is CASRPTGFSGNTIYF. CDR3 sequence (DNA): TGTGCCAGCCGCCCTACCGGTTTCTCTGGAAACACCATATATTTT.

This chain joins TRBV2 and TRBJ2-5, with a tentative D call TRBD1 (6 bases). V dropped 4 bases and J dropped 5 bases, with 8 bases sitting between them. This CDR3 has 12 amino acids. From germline, CDR1 is SNHLY and CDR2 FYNNEI. The chain's CDR3 is CASSGQEETQYF. As DNA, the CDR3 is TGTGCCAGCAGTGGACAGGAGGAGACCCAGTACTTC.

The chain has TRBV15 and TRBJ2-7; D not resolved. V was shortened by 0 bases and J by 7 bases, with 10 bases between the two germline ends. The CDR3 contains 13 residues. Per the germline V gene, CDR1 is LNHNV and CDR2 is YYDKDF (reference sequence). CDR3 sequence reads: CATSREHGWEQYV. In nucleotides, the CDR3 is TGTGCCACCAGCAGAGAACACGGGTGGGAGCAGTACGTC.

The chain is built from TRBV5-1 and TRBJ1-2, with TRBD1 matching over 7 bases. The CDR3 sequence is 12 residues long. The V gene's germline CDR1 is SGHRS and CDR2 YFSETQ. V trimming: 4 bases; J trimming: 8 bases; junction bases outside the gene matches: 5. In DNA form, the CDR3 reads TGCGCCAGCAGCCCTACAGGGGTCGGCTACACCTTC. It encodes CASSPTGVGYTF.